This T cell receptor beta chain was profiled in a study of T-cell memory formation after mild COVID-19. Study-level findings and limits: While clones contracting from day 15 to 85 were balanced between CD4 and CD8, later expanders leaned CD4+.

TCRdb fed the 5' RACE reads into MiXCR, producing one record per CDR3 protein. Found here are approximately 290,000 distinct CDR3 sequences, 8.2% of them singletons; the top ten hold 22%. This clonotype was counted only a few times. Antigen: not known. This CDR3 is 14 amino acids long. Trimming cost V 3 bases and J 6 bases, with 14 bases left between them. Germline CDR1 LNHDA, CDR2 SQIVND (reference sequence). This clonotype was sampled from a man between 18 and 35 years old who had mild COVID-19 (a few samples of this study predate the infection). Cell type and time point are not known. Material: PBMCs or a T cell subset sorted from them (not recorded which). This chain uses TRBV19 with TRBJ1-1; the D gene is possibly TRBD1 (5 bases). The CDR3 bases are TGTGCCAGTAGTATCGGGCCGGGGGTGGCTGAAGCTTTCTTT. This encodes CASSIGPGVAEAFF.